This T cell receptor beta chain was recorded in a study of long-term antiretroviral therapy in people with HIV. An immunoSEQ assay, version v3.0, was performed at survey level. Clones were read by immunoSEQ multiplex PCR, and TCRdb kept only the in-frame ones, dropping some. The sample yields about 20,000 clones, more than 85% seen once. The V end was cut by 2 bases, the J end by 4 bases, with 9 bases between. Germline CDR1 is GTSNPN and CDR2 is SVGIG (reference sequence). This CDR3 is 13 amino acids long. The clonotype was recovered from a woman aged 45-65 years with HIV. The source material was unsorted PBMCs, sampled 4.4 years after starting antiretroviral therapy. The rearrangement joins TRBV30 to TRBJ1-3, with D unresolved. The CDR3 DNA sequence: TGTGCCTGGAGTCAGAACCGCGGAAACACCATATATTTT. As protein: CAWSQNRGNTIYF.